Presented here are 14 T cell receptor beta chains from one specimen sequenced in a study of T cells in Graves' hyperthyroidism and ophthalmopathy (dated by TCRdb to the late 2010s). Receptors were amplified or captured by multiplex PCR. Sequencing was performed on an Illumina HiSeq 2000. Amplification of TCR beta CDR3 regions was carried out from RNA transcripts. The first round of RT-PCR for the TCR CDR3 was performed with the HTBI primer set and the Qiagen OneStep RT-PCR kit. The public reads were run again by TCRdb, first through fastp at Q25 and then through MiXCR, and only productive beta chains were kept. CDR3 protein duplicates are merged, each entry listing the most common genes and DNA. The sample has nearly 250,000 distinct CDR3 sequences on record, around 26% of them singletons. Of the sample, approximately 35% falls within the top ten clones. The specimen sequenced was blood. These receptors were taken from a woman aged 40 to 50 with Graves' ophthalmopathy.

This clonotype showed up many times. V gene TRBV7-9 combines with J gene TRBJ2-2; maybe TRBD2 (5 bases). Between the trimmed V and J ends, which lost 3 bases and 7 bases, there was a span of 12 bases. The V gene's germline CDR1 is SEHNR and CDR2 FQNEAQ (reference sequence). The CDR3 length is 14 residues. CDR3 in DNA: TGTGCCAGCAGCTTGAGCCTAGCCTACGGGGAGCTGTTTTTT. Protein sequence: CASSLSLAYGELFF. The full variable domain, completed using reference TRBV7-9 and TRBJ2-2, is DTGVSQNPRHKITKRGQNVTFRCDPISEHNRLYWYRQTLGQGPEFLTYFQNEAQLEKSRLLSDRFSAERPKGSFSTLEIQRTEQGDSAMYLCASSLSLAYGELFFGEGSRLTVL.

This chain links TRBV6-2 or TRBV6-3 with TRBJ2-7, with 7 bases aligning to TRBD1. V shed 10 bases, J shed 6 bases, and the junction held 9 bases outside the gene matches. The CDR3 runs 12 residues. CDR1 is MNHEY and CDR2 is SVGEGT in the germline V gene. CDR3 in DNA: TGTGCCACCGGGGACAGAGCATTCGAGCAGTACTTC. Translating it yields CATGDRAFEQYF.

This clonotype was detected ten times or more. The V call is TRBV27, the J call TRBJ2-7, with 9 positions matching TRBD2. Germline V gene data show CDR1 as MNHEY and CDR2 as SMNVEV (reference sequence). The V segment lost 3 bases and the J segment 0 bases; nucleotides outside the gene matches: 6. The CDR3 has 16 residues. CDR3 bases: TGTGCCAGCAGTTTTTCCCCTAGCGGGACCTCCTACGAGCAGTACTTC. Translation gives CASSFSPSGTSYEQYF.

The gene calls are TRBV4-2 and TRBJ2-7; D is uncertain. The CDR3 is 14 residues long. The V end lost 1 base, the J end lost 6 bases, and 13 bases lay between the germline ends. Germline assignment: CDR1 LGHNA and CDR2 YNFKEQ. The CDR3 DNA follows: TGTGCCAGCAGCCAAGGATCGGCGAGAAGCGAGCAGTACTTC. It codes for CASSQGSARSEQYF.

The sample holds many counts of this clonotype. The CDR3: CASSLSPYNEQFF. In DNA, the CDR3 is TGTGCCAGCAGCTTAAGCCCCTACAATGAGCAGTTCTTC. V and J are TRBV7-9 and TRBJ2-1; D is uncertain. The ends were cut back, 2 bases at V and 2 bases at J, with 4 bases in the middle. The CDR3 has 13 residues. Germline lookup yields CDR1 SEHNR and CDR2 FQNEAQ (reference sequence).

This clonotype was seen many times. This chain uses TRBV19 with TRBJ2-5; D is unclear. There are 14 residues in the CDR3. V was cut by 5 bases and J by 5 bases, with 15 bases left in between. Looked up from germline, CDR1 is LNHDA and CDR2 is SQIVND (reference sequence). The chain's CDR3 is CASSGGIAWETQYF. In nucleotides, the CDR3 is TGTGCCAGTAGTGGTGGAATAGCTTGGGAGACCCAGTACTTC.

The CDR3 bases are TGTGCCAGCAGTTACCGCCTAGGCGGAACCTCCTACGAGCAGTACTTC. This codes for CASSYRLGGTSYEQYF. The chain is built from TRBV6-2 or TRBV6-3 and TRBJ2-7; D gene unclear. The V gene's germline CDR1 is MNHEY and CDR2 SVGEGT. The CDR3 sequence is 16 residues long. V lost 2 bases and J lost 0, with 14 bases in between.

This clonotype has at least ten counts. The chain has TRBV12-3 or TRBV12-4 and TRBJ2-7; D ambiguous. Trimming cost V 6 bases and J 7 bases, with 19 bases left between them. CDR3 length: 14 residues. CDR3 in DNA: TGTGCCAGCAGCCCCAATGTACGGACCACTGAGCAGTACTTC. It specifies CASSPNVRTTEQYF.

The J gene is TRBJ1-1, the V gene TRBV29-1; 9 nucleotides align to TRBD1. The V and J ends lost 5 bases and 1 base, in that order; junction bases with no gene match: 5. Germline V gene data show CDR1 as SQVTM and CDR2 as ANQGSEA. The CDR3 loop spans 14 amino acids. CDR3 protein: CSVKTGGTNTEAFF. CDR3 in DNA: TGCAGCGTTAAGACAGGGGGAACGAACACTGAAGCTTTCTTT.

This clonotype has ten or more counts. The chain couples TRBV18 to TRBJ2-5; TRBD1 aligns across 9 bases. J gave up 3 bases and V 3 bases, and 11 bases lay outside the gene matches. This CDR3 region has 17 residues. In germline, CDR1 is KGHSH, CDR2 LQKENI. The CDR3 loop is CASSPRNLGQGKETQYF. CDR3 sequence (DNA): TGTGCCAGCTCACCTAGGAACCTAGGACAGGGGAAAGAGACCCAGTACTTC. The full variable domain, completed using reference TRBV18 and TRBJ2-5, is NAGVMQNPRHLVRRRGQEARLRCSPMKGHSHVYWYRQLPEEGLKFMVYLQKENIIDESGMPKERFSAEFPKEGPSILRIQQVVRGDSAAYFCASSPRNLGQGKETQYFGPGTRLLVL.

The CDR3 nucleotides read TGTGCCAGCAGCCAAACGGGGATCTGGGGGGGTGAAGCTTTCTTT. Translating it yields CASSQTGIWGGEAFF. The chain recombines TRBV6-1 with TRBJ1-1, with a tentative D call TRBD1 (5 bases). In germline, CDR1 is MNHNS, CDR2 SASEGT. This CDR3 is 15 amino acids long. The V end lost 6 bases, the J end lost 7 bases, and 21 bases lay between the germline ends.

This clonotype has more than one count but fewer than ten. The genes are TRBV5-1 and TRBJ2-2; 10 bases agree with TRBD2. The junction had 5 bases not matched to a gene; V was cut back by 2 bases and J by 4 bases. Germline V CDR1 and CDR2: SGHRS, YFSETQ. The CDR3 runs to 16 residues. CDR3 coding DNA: TGCGCCAGCAGCTTAGGGACTAGCGAGGGCACCGGGGAGCTGTTTTTT. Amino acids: CASSLGTSEGTGELFF. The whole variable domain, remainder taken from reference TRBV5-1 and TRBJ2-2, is KAGVTQTPRYLIKTRGQQVTLSCSPISGHRSVSWYQQTPGQGLQFLFEYFSETQRNKGNFPGRFSGRQFSNSRSEMNVSTLELGDSALYLCASSLGTSEGTGELFFGEGSRLTVL.

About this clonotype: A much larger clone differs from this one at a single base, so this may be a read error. The CDR3 DNA reads TGTGCCAGCAGCTTTATCCCCGGGCATCGGGTTTCCTACGAGCAGTACTTC. It yields the protein CASSFIPGHRVSYEQYF. The chain combines TRBV13 with TRBJ2-7, with D unclear. CDR3 length equals 17 residues. V was cut by 3 bases and J by 1 base, with 19 bases left in between. Germline CDR1 PRHDT, CDR2 FYEKMQ (reference sequence).

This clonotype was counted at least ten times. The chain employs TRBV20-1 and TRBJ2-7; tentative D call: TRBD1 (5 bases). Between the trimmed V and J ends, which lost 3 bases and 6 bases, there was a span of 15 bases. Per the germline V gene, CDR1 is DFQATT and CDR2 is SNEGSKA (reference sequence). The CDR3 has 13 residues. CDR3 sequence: CSARGPGIGEQYF. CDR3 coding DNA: TGCAGTGCTAGGGGGCCAGGGATTGGCGAGCAGTACTTC.